Shown below are 30 T cell receptor beta chains from a single sample sequenced in a study of T-cell memory formation after mild COVID-19. TCRdb redid the calling of the 5' RACE reads with MiXCR, one entry per CDR3 protein. This sample has approximately 340,000 distinct CDR3 sequences, with approximately 15% found just once. The material sequenced was PBMCs or a T cell subset sorted from them (not recorded which). These receptors were collected from a man aged 18-30 years who had mild COVID-19 (a few samples of this study predate the infection). Cell type and time point are not known.

V gene TRBV7-2 combines with J gene TRBJ1-1; a weak D match, TRBD1 (5 bases). Trimming removed 4 bases at V and 5 bases at J, with 11 bases between. In germline, CDR1 is SGHTA, CDR2 FQGNSA. The CDR3 totals 13 residues. The CDR3 bases are TGTGCCAGCAGCTACGGTGAGGGGACTGAAGCTTTCTTT. Its translation: CASSYGEGTEAFF. The whole variable domain, filled in from reference TRBV7-2 and TRBJ1-1, reads GAGVSQSPSNKVTEKGKDVELRCDPISGHTALYWYRQSLGQGLEFLIYFQGNSAPDKSGLPSDRFSAERTGGSVSTLTIQRTQQEDSAVYLCASSYGEGTEAFFGQGTRLTVV.

In its sample, this clonotype was seen a few times. V gene TRBV7-6 combines with J gene TRBJ1-2; 11 bases are a match to TRBD1. J gave up 5 bases and V 5 bases, and 4 bases lay outside the gene matches. This CDR3 comprises 14 residues. Looked up from germline, CDR1 is SGHVS and CDR2 is FNYEAQ. CDR3 in amino acids: CASSAGQGAYGYTF. The CDR3 bases are TGTGCCAGCAGCGCTGGACAGGGGGCTTATGGCTACACCTTC.

The V and J genes are TRBV7-9 and TRBJ2-3; D is unresolved. V was cut by 5 bases and J by 1 base, with 19 bases left in between. The CDR3 is 17 amino acids. Germline V CDR1 and CDR2: SEHNR, FQNEAQ (reference sequence). The CDR3 is CASSPRFFDEGTDTQYF. DNA of the CDR3: TGTGCCAGCAGCCCGAGATTTTTCGATGAGGGCACAGATACGCAGTATTTT.

This clonotype was picked up a small number of times. This sequence joins TRBV27 and TRBJ2-2, with 11 bases lining up with TRBD1. The J segment lost 8 bases and the V segment lost 8 bases, leaving 10 bases of the junction unmatched. From germline, CDR1 is MNHEY and CDR2 SMNVEV (reference sequence). The CDR3 runs 15 residues. This chain's CDR3 is CASGRDRGMSGELFF. CDR3 sequence (DNA): TGTGCCAGCGGCCGGGACAGGGGGATGTCAGGGGAGCTGTTTTTT.

The chain combines TRBV7-3 with TRBJ1-1, with D perhaps matching TRBD1 (5 bases). Germline CDR1 and CDR2: SGHTA and FQGTGA. The V end lost 1 base, the J end lost 5 bases, and 17 bases lay between the germline ends. There are 16 residues in the CDR3. CDR3 bases: TGTGCCAGCAGCTTAAGGGCAGGGCCCCGGGGGACTGAAGCTTTCTTT. Its translation: CASSLRAGPRGTEAFF.

The chain combines TRBV7-2 with TRBJ2-7; no firm D call. The CDR3 consists of 13 residues. Trimming took 2 bases from V and 6 from J, leaving 11 bases between them. Germline V gives CDR1 SGHTA, CDR2 FQGNSA. The DNA for the CDR3 is TGTGCCAGCAGCTTATACGCGGAACTCGAGCAGTACTTC. It encodes CASSLYAELEQYF.

The table lists this clonotype with a few counts. This chain links TRBV6-5 with TRBJ2-5; D is possibly TRBD2 (7 bases). This CDR3 has 13 residues. The germline gives CDR1 MNHEY, CDR2 SVGAGI. Between the trimmed V and J ends, which lost 8 bases and 0 bases, there was a span of 10 bases. CDR3 sequence reads: CASRGADQETQYF. In nucleotides, the CDR3 is TGTGCCAGCCGGGGGGCGGACCAAGAGACCCAGTACTTC.

This clonotype was seen more than once but under ten times. The rearrangement joins TRBV6-4 to TRBJ2-7, with D possibly being TRBD2 (6 bases). Trimming removed 10 bases from V and 0 bases from J, with 16 bases in between. Germline V gene lookup returns CDR1 MRHNA and CDR2 SNTAGT. This CDR3 region has 14 residues. CDR3 amino acids: CATGSGCSSYEQYF. CDR3 nucleotides: TGTGCCACAGGAAGCGGGTGCAGCTCCTACGAGCAGTACTTC.

The gene calls are TRBV13 and TRBJ1-2; no reliable D call. The length of the CDR3 is 13 residues. Germline-derived CDR1 and CDR2 are PRHDT and FYEKMQ (reference sequence). V lost 1 base, J lost 8 bases, and 11 bases lay in between. CDR3 DNA: TGTGCCAGCAGCTTAGATCGCTTTCCCGGCTACACCTTC. This encodes CASSLDRFPGYTF.

This chain connects TRBV2 to TRBJ2-7; 9 bases are a match to TRBD2. Germline CDR1 reads SNHLY; CDR2 reads FYNNEI. CDR3 size: 14 residues. With 7 bases clipped from V and 4 bases from J, the junction kept 8 bases outside the gene matches. The CDR3 nucleotides are TGTGCCAGCAACCCGCGCGGGGGGGCATACGAGCAGTACGTC. Protein: CASNPRGGAYEQYV.

This sequence joins TRBV5-1 and TRBJ1-2, with D possibly TRBD1 on 6 matching bases. Trimming shortened V by 10 bases and J by 8 bases, and 21 bases separated the two germline ends. From germline, CDR1 is SGHRS and CDR2 YFSETQ. The CDR3 runs to 13 residues. The CDR3 region has the DNA TGCGCCGAGAATGCAGGGGTCTATGAAGGCTACACCTTC. Protein: CAENAGVYEGYTF. Based on the CDR3 plus reference TRBV5-1 and TRBJ1-2, the full variable domain is KAGVTQTPRYLIKTRGQQVTLSCSPISGHRSVSWYQQTPGQGLQFLFEYFSETQRNKGNFPGRFSGRQFSNSRSEMNVSTLELGDSALYLCAENAGVYEGYTFGSGTRLTVV.

This clonotype showed up just once. The J gene is TRBJ2-6, the V gene TRBV7-6; D not certain. Germline CDR1 SGHVS, CDR2 FNYEAQ. Trimming took off 10 bases at V and 4 bases at J, with 14 bases between the two ends. The CDR3 runs 14 residues. CDR3 amino acids: CAINPRSGANVLTF. The CDR3 bases are TGTGCCATCAACCCCCGTTCAGGGGCCAACGTCCTGACTTTC.

The chain links TRBV10-3 to TRBJ1-2, with no clear D. The germline gives CDR1 ENHRY, CDR2 SYGVKD. The CDR3 spans 15 residues. V lost 7 bases, J lost 1 base, and 16 bases lay in between. This CDR3 reads CAIKGLEADNYGYTF. The CDR3 nucleotides read TGTGCCATCAAGGGTCTTGAGGCCGATAACTATGGCTACACCTTC.

The V gene is TRBV19, the J gene TRBJ2-2; no definite D call. The germline CDR1 and CDR2 sequences are LNHDA and SQIVND (reference sequence). Deletions cut 7 bases from V and 1 base from J, with 7 bases between. The length of the CDR3 is 13 residues. CDR3 bases: TGTGCCAGTATCACACAGAACACCGGGGAGCTGTTTTTT. This translates into CASITQNTGELFF.

This clonotype was observed at least ten times. The gene calls are TRBV9 and TRBJ1-5; the match to TRBD1 covers 8 bases. CDR3 length: 15 residues. The ends lost 2 bases at V and 4 bases at J; junction bases unmatched: 5. Germline-derived CDR1 and CDR2 are SGDLS and YYNGEE. The CDR3 region is CASSVGTGQNQPQHF. For the CDR3, the DNA is TGTGCCAGCAGCGTCGGGACAGGTCAAAATCAGCCCCAGCATTTT.

The chain is built from TRBV30 and TRBJ2-5; tentatively, D is TRBD2 (6 bases). V dropped 6 bases and J dropped 5 bases, with 10 bases sitting between them. CDR1 is GTSNPN, CDR2 SVGIG, per germline (reference sequence). This CDR3 comprises 11 residues. The chain's CDR3 is CACCGGETQYF. The CDR3 bases are TGTGCCTGCTGCGGAGGGGAGACCCAGTACTTC.

The CDR3 reads CASSQRQGPAGELFF. The CDR3 DNA sequence: TGCGCCAGCAGCCAAAGGCAGGGGCCGGCCGGGGAGCTGTTTTTT. V gene TRBV4-1 combines with J gene TRBJ2-2, with TRBD1 as a possible D gene (6 bases). Germline lookup yields CDR1 MGHRA and CDR2 YSYEKL. The CDR3 is made up of 15 amino acids. V was pared by 2 bases and J by 6 bases, with 13 bases between.

This clonotype was counted only a few times. The chain carries TRBV7-2 and TRBJ2-7; TRBD2 matches 9 bases. This CDR3 is built from 13 residues. Germline CDR1 and CDR2: SGHTA and FQGNSA. The V segment lost 3 bases and the J segment 4 bases; nucleotides outside the gene matches: 1. The CDR3, as DNA: TGTGCCAGCAGCTTGACTAGCGGTTACGAGCAGTACGTC. It is translated as CASSLTSGYEQYV.

This clonotype has at least ten counts. The junction and the germline gene differ at one end; a read error may be behind it. The V and J genes are TRBV6-2 or TRBV6-3 and TRBJ2-1; 7 nucleotides match TRBD2. This CDR3 comprises 11 residues. Looked up from germline, CDR1 is MNHEY and CDR2 is SVGEGT. CDR3 residues: CASTWGGTLSF. Written as DNA, the CDR3 is TGTGCCAGCACCTGGGGGGGGACTCTGTCCTTC.

This clonotype was seen more than once but under ten times. The V gene is TRBV6-2 or TRBV6-3, the J gene TRBJ1-1, with 7 nucleotides matching TRBD1. The germline V gene has CDR1 MNHEY and CDR2 SVGEGT. There are 16 residues in the CDR3. J was trimmed by 6 bases and V by 2 bases; bases with no gene match: 12. The CDR3 region is CASSYRYRTGTAEAFF. The CDR3 DNA reads as TGTGCCAGCAGTTACCGATACCGGACAGGAACGGCTGAAGCTTTCTTT.

The chain links TRBV4-1 to TRBJ2-5, with a tentative D call TRBD2 (6 bases). Deletions cut 0 bases from V and 5 bases from J, with 10 bases between. This CDR3 comprises 14 residues. Germline values: CDR1 MGHRA, CDR2 YSYEKL. CDR3 sequence: CASSQDPSAETQYF. The CDR3 region has the DNA TGCGCCAGCAGCCAAGATCCTAGCGCGGAGACCCAGTACTTC.

In this sample, this clonotype turned up a few times. The chain has TRBV12-3 or TRBV12-4 and TRBJ2-1, with D perhaps TRBD1 (5 bases). The CDR3 covers 14 residues. V lost 6 bases to trimming and J lost 6 bases, with 15 bases between them. The CDR3 coding sequence is TGTGCCAGCAGCCCCCCCGCAGGGTTCAATGAGCAGTTCTTC. Translation: CASSPPAGFNEQFF.

This chain links TRBV6-1 with TRBJ2-1, with TRBD2 matching 7 bases. This CDR3 is 12 amino acids long. Looked up from germline, CDR1 is MNHNS and CDR2 is SASEGT. The V segment lost 3 bases and the J segment 10 bases; nucleotides outside the gene matches: 3. The CDR3 loop reads CASSERRGEQFF. As DNA, the CDR3 is TGTGCCAGCAGTGAGCGGCGGGGGGAGCAGTTCTTC.

This clonotype was counted only a few times. The rearrangement uses TRBV4-2 and TRBJ2-7, with 8 bases lining up with TRBD2. The germline CDR1 and CDR2 sequences are LGHNA and YNFKEQ. The CDR3 length is 16 residues. Trimming took 1 base from V and 0 from J; bases not matched to a gene: 5. The CDR3 here is CASSQVGGGFSYEQYF. The CDR3 nucleotides are TGTGCCAGCAGCCAAGTTGGCGGGGGGTTCTCCTACGAGCAGTACTTC.

This clonotype occurred a few times. V and J are TRBV14 and TRBJ1-4, with 7 bases aligning to TRBD1. Trimming cost V 1 base and J 10 bases; bases outside gene matches: 0. In germline, CDR1 is SGHDN, CDR2 FVKESK. CDR3 length equals 12 residues. The CDR3 region is CASSQAGGKLFF. The CDR3 DNA sequence: TGTGCCAGCAGCCAAGCAGGGGGAAAACTGTTTTTT.

This chain joins TRBV7-8 and TRBJ2-7; D is perhaps TRBD1 (5 bases). The CDR3 contains 18 residues. The germline V gene encodes CDR1 SGHVS and CDR2 FQNEAQ. V was trimmed by 4 bases and J by 4 bases, leaving 26 bases between them. The CDR3 protein is CASSSGPRGPSEIYEQYF. In nucleotides, the CDR3 is TGTGCCAGCAGCTCGGGTCCTAGGGGCCCATCCGAGATTTACGAGCAGTACTTC.

This clonotype was found a few times. V is TRBV6-5 and J is TRBJ1-6; maybe TRBD1 (5 bases). The CDR3 spans 15 residues. CDR1 is MNHEY, CDR2 SVGAGI, per germline. With 0 bases removed from V and 8 bases from J, the gap between germline ends came to 11 bases. The CDR3 DNA follows: TGTGCCAGCAGTTACTCGGGACCGGGCGATTCACCCCTCCACTTT. Translated: CASSYSGPGDSPLHF.

The V and J genes are TRBV19 and TRBJ2-1; TRBD2 agrees at 7 bases. Trimming took 6 bases from V and 10 from J; bases not matched to a gene: 15. The CDR3 totals 15 residues. Per the germline V gene, CDR1 is LNHDA and CDR2 is SQIVND (reference sequence). The CDR3 coding sequence is TGTGCCAGTAGACTCCGGGACTATCCCCCGGGGGAGCAGTTCTTC. It encodes CASRLRDYPPGEQFF.

The chain has TRBV4-2 and TRBJ2-3, with a weak D call TRBD1 (6 bases). V was cut by 0 bases and J by 0 bases, with 13 bases left in between. Per germline, CDR1 LGHNA and CDR2 YNFKEQ. CDR3 size: 17 residues. DNA for the CDR3: TGTGCCAGCAGCCAAGATGAGGGGGTCACTAGCACAGATACGCAGTATTTT. Its translation is CASSQDEGVTSTDTQYF.

This clonotype was seen ten or more times. The J gene is TRBJ2-1, the V gene TRBV5-6, with 7 positions matching TRBD1. The CDR3 spans 16 residues. CDR1 is SGHDT and CDR2 is YYEEEE in the germline V gene. The V gene end was trimmed by 1 base and the J gene end by 4 bases; junction bases not matched to a gene: 8. CDR3 sequence reads: CASSLLARDRYNEQFF. The CDR3 nucleotides read TGTGCCAGCAGCTTGTTGGCGAGGGACAGATACAATGAGCAGTTCTTC. Looking up the rest from reference TRBV5-6 and TRBJ2-1 gives the full variable domain: DAGVTQSPTHLIKTRGQQVTLRCSPKSGHDTVSWYQQALGQGPQFIFQYYEEEERQRGNFPDRFSGHQFPNYSSELNVNALLLGDSALYLCASSLLARDRYNEQFFGPGTRLTVL.